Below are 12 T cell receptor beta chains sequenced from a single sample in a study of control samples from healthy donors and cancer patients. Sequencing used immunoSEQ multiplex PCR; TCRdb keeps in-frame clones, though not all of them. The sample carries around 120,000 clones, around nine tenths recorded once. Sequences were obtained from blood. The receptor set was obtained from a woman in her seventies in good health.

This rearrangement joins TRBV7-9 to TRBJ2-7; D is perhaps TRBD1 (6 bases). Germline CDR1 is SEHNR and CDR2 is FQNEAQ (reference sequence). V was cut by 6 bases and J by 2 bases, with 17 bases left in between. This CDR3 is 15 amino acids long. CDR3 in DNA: TGTGCCAGCAGTGGGGACACTCTTCAGACCTACGAGCAGTACTTC. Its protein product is CASSGDTLQTYEQYF.

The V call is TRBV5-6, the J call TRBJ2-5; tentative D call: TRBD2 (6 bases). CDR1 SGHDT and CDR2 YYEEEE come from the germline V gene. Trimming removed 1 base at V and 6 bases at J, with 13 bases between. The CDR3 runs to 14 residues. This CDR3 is CASSLWAGRQTQYF. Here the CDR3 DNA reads TGTGCCAGCAGCTTGTGGGCAGGGAGGCAGACCCAGTACTTC.

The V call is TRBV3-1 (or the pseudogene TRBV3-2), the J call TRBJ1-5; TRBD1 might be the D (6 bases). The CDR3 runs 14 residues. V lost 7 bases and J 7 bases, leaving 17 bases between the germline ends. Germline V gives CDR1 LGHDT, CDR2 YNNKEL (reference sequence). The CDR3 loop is CASTLGGAAQPQHF. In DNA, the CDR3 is TGTGCCAGCACCCTGGGGGGGGCGGCCCAGCCCCAGCATTTT.

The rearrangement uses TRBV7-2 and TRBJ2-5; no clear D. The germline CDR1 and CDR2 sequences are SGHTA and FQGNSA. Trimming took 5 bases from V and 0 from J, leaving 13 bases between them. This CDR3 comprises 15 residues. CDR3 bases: TGTGCCAGCAGCCCGGGTGGAGCCTACCAAGAGACCCAGTACTTC. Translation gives CASSPGGAYQETQYF. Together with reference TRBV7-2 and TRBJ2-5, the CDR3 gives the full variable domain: GAGVSQSPSNKVTEKGKDVELRCDPISGHTALYWYRQSLGQGLEFLIYFQGNSAPDKSGLPSDRFSAERTGGSVSTLTIQRTQQEDSAVYLCASSPGGAYQETQYFGPGTRLLVL.

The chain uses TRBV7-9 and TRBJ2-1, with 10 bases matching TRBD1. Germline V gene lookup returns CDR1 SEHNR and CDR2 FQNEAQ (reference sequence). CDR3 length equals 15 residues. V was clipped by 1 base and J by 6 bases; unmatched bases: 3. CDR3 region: CASSLGGTGVNEQFF. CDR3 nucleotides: TGTGCCAGCAGCTTAGGAGGGACAGGGGTCAATGAGCAGTTCTTC.

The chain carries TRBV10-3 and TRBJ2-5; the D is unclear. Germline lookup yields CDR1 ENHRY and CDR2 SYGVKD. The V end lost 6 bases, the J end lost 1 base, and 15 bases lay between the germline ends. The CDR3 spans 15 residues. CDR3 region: CAISPEAGVQETQYF. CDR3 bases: TGTGCCATCAGCCCTGAGGCAGGTGTCCAAGAGACCCAGTACTTC.

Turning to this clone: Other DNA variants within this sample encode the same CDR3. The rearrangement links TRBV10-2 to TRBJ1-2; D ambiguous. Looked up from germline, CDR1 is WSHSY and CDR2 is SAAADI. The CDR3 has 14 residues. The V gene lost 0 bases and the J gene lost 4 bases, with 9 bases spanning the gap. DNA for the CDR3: TGCGCCAGCAGTGAGTCGGCGGAGACCTATGGCTACACCTTC. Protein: CASSESAETYGYTF.

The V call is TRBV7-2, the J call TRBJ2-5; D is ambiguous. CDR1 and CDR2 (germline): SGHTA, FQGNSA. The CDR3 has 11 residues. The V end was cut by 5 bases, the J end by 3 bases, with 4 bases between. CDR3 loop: CASSAKETQYF. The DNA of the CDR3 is TGTGCCAGCAGCGCCAAAGAGACCCAGTACTTC.

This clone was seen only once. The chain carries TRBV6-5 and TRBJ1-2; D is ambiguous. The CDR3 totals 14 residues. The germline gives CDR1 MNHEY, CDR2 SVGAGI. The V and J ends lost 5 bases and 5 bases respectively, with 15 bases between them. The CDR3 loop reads CASSTLDGPYGYTF. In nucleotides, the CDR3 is TGTGCCAGCAGTACATTAGACGGGCCGTATGGCTACACCTTC.

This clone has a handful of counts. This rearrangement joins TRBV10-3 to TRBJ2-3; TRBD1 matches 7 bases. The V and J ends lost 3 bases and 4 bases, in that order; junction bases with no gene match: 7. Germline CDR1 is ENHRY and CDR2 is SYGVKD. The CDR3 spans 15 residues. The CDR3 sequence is CAISDRKGASDTQYF. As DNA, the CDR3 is TGTGCCATCAGTGACCGAAAGGGGGCATCAGATACGCAGTATTTT.

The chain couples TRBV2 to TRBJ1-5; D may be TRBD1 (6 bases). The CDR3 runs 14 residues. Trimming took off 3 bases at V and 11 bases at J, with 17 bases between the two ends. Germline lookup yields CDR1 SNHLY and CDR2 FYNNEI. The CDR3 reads CASSEETGTSAQHF. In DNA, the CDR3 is TGTGCCAGCAGTGAGGAAACAGGGACCTCAGCCCAGCATTTT.

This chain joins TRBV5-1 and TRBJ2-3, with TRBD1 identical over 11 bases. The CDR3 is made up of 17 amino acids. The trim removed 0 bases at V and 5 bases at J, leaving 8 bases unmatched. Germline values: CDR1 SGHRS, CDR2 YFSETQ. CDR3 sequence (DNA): TGCGCCAGCAGCTTGGAAGGGGCCGGGACAGGGGGAGATACGCAGTATTTT. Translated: CASSLEGAGTGGDTQYF.